A single sample gave rise to the 3 T cell receptor beta chains below, sequenced in a study of T cell responses to AZD1222 COVID-19 vaccine. Profiling relied on immunoSEQ multiplex PCR, and the TCRdb table lists in-frame clones only, not all of them. The table shows 150,000 to 180,000 clones, with about 88% occurring only once. The sequencing used peripheral blood, collected on day 0 of AZD1222 vaccination. All receptors derive from an adult in good health.

The rearrangement joins TRBV15 to TRBJ1-4; the D is unclear. CDR1 LNHNV and CDR2 YYDKDF come from the germline V gene (reference sequence). This CDR3 comprises 13 residues. Trimming took off 0 bases at V and 7 bases at J, with 6 bases between the two ends. CDR3 amino acids: CATSRDRGEKLFF. The CDR3 nucleotides read TGTGCCACCAGCAGAGATCGCGGTGAAAAACTGTTTTTT.

This chain connects TRBV7-2 to TRBJ1-1; 8 bases line up with TRBD1. CDR1 is SGHTA, CDR2 FQGNSA, per germline. V dropped 5 bases and J dropped 1; count of bases not matched to a gene: 3. The CDR3 length is 14 residues. CDR3 protein: CASSPGQANTEAFF. As DNA, the CDR3 is TGTGCCAGCAGCCCGGGACAGGCGAACACTGAAGCTTTCTTT.

J is TRBJ2-5 and V is TRBV11-2; 9 bases are shared with TRBD2. With V trimmed by 4 bases and J by 5 bases, 5 bases remained unmatched. CDR1 is SGHAT, CDR2 FQNNGV, per germline. This CDR3 is 14 amino acids long. The CDR3 is CASSSLAGRETQYF. The CDR3 nucleotides are TGTGCCAGCAGCTCCCTAGCGGGGAGGGAGACCCAGTACTTC.